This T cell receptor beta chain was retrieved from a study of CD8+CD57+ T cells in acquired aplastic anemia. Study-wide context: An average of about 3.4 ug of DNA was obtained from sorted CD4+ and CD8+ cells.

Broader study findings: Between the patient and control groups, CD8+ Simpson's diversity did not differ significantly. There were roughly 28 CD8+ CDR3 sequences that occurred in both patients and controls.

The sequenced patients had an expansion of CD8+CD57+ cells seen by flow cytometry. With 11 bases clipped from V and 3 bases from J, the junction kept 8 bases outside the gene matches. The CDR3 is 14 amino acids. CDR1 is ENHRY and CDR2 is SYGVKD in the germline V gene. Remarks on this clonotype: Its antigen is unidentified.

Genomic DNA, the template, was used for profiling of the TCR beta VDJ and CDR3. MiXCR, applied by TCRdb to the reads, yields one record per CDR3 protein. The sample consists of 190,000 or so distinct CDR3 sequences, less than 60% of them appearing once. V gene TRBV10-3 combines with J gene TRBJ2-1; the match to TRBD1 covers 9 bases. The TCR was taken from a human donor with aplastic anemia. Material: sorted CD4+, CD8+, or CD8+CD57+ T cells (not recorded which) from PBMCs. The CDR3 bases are TGTGCCTCGCGGACAGGGGACCACTACAATGAGCAGTTCTTC. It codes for CASRTGDHYNEQFF.